A selection of T cell receptor beta chains follows, all from one sample in a study of T cell responses to AZD1222 COVID-19 vaccine. Libraries were prepared by immunoSEQ multiplex PCR; TCRdb keeps only in-frame clonotypes and omits some of them. The sample consists of around 100,000 clones, 91% of them appearing once. The sample here was peripheral blood, taken on day 0 of AZD1222 vaccination. The receptors were gathered from an adult in good health. The CDR3 runs from the conserved cysteine through the conserved F or W. A D gene is named only where the DNA matches it firmly. Size is stated for part of the rows, as once, few or many counts, or as a class when the clone is expanded.

abundance	v_gene	d_gene	j_gene	CDR3nt	CDR3aa
-	TRBV4-3	TRBD1	TRBJ1-3	TGCGCCAGCAGCCAGGGACAGGGCTCTGGAAACACCATATATTTT	CASSQGQGSGNTIYF
-	TRBV7-3	-	TRBJ2-1	TGTGCCAGCAGCTTAAGTGGCGGATACAATGAGCAGTTCTTC	CASSLSGGYNEQFF
-	TRBV19	TRBD1	TRBJ1-2	TGTGCCAGTAGTCTTTATACAGGGGGCTTTTATGGCTACACCTTC	CASSLYTGGFYGYTF
-	TRBV7-2	TRBD1	TRBJ1-5	TGTGCCAGCAGCTCCTCCGGGACAGGGGGCTTGGGAGGCAATCAGCCCCAGCATTTT	CASSSSGTGGLGGNQPQHF
-	TRBV18	TRBD2	TRBJ2-7	TGTGCCAGCTCACCACGGGATCGGGAGGGCCGCGAGCAGTACTTC	CASSPRDREGREQYF
few	TRBV19	TRBD1	TRBJ1-2	TGTGCCAGTAGTATCGGGACAGGGAGCGGCTACACCTTC	CASSIGTGSGYTF
-	TRBV6-2/TRBV6-3	-	TRBJ1-2	TGTGCCAGCAGCGATCCCCGCGGGACAAACTATGGCTACACCTTC	CASSDPRGTNYGYTF
-	TRBV5-1	TRBD1	TRBJ2-7	TGCGCCAGCAGCGAGCAGGGGGACTCCTACGAGCAGTACTTC	CASSEQGDSYEQYF
-	TRBV5-4	-	TRBJ2-2	TGTGCCAGCACCTCTCCCTTGAACACCGGGGAGCTGTTTTTT	CASTSPLNTGELFF
-	TRBV3-1/TRBV3-2	-	TRBJ2-7	TGTGCCAGCAGCCAATCCTTACAGGCCCTATACTTC	CASSQSLQALYF
-	TRBV2	-	TRBJ2-7	TGTGCCAGCAGGACTTCCCGGGAGAGCTACGAGCAGTACTTC	CASRTSRESYEQYF
-	TRBV30	TRBD2	TRBJ2-7	TGTGCCTGGACTAGCGGGGGCTACGAGCAGTACTTC	CAWTSGGYEQYF
-	TRBV6-6	-	TRBJ2-4	TGTGCCAGCAGCTCCGGACTGCACCTAAACATTCAGTACTTC	CASSSGLHLNIQYF
-	TRBV30	-	TRBJ1-3	TGTGCCTGGAGTGTAGAAGTCGTCGGAAACACCATATATTTT	CAWSVEVVGNTIYF
-	TRBV9	-	TRBJ1-4	TGTGCCAGCAGCCCTAGAGGGGGGAATGAAAAACTGTTTTTT	CASSPRGGNEKLFF
-	TRBV28	TRBD1	TRBJ1-2	TGTGCCAGCAGTCCGGGACAGGGGTACTATGGCTACACCTTC	CASSPGQGYYGYTF
-	TRBV5-1	-	TRBJ1-6	TGCGCCAGCAGCTTGGAATCGGGGGGCTATAATTCACCCCTCCACTTT	CASSLESGGYNSPLHF
once	TRBV15	-	TRBJ1-2	TGTGCCACCAGCAGAGCCAGGGATAACTATGGCTACACCTTC	CATSRARDNYGYTF
-	TRBV3-1/TRBV3-2	-	TRBJ2-7	TGTGCCAGCAGCCAAGGACGGGACACCTACGAGCAGTACTTC	CASSQGRDTYEQYF
-	TRBV29-1	-	TRBJ1-2	TGCAGCGTTGGAGGGACCTATGGCTACACCTTC	CSVGGTYGYTF
-	TRBV7-2	-	TRBJ1-5	TGTGCCAGCAGCTTTGGTGGCCTTAGCAATCAGCCCCAGCATTTT	CASSFGGLSNQPQHF
-	TRBV13	TRBD2	TRBJ2-3	TGTGCCAGCGTGCAAGCGGGAGGTCCCTCAGATACGCAGTATTTT	CASVQAGGPSDTQYF